This T cell receptor beta chain was identified during a study of blood T cell repertoires in COVID-19. Background on the study: From T cells, B-cell-depleted T cells, or PBMCs came the material, which was cDNA or gDNA.

Some clones are missing from TCRdb's copy, which holds only in-frame ones; the method was immunoSEQ multiplex PCR. The repertoire holds about 95,000 clones, under 90% seen once, with 24% in the top ten. The sample consisted of peripheral blood. The receptor comes from a human donor in a cohort sampled during active COVID-19.

DNA of the CDR3: TGTGCCAGCAGCCCGGGGGAAGTGAACACTGAAGCTTTCTTT. Its protein is CASSPGEVNTEAFF. This chain links TRBV7-9 with TRBJ1-1; D might be TRBD1 (5 bases). Germline V gene sequence: CDR1 SEHNR, CDR2 FQNEAQ (reference sequence). With 5 bases removed from V and 0 bases from J, the gap between germline ends came to 10 bases. This CDR3 has 14 residues.